Listed below are T cell receptor beta chains from one sample, sequenced in a study of blood T cell repertoires in COVID-19. The data were produced by immunoSEQ multiplex PCR, yet TCRdb's version contains in-frame clones alone and is incomplete. The sample has a few hundred thousand clones, approximately 83% seen once; the top ten hold roughly 1.2%. The sample taken for sequencing was peripheral blood. These receptors all stem from a woman aged 25 to 39 with COVID-19, enrolled during active disease. Each CDR3 is given with its conserved first and last residue. A D gene is named only where the DNA matches it firmly.

CDR3aa: CASSSLPGGGTGELFF; d_gene: -; v_gene: TRBV6-5; j_gene: TRBJ2-2
CDR3aa: CASSPLEDLYEQYF; d_gene: -; v_gene: TRBV28; j_gene: TRBJ2-7
CDR3aa: CSVGLPWEQYF; d_gene: -; v_gene: TRBV29-1; j_gene: TRBJ2-7
CDR3aa: CASSYGTDQETQYF; d_gene: TRBD1; v_gene: TRBV6-5; j_gene: TRBJ2-5
CDR3aa: CASSQPGGNYGYTF; d_gene: -; v_gene: TRBV5-4; j_gene: TRBJ1-2
CDR3aa: CASSQAKGDYNSPLHF; d_gene: -; v_gene: TRBV4-3; j_gene: TRBJ1-6
CDR3aa: CASSLGLLTGELFF; d_gene: -; v_gene: TRBV11-3; j_gene: TRBJ2-2
CDR3aa: CASCFSGGLNYGYTF; d_gene: TRBD1; v_gene: TRBV6-5; j_gene: TRBJ1-2
CDR3aa: CASSIDRPGGFNTEAFF; d_gene: TRBD1; v_gene: TRBV19; j_gene: TRBJ1-1
CDR3aa: CASSPRTDGELFF; d_gene: -; v_gene: TRBV11-3; j_gene: TRBJ2-2
CDR3aa: CASSQDHDGSGGYTF; d_gene: -; v_gene: TRBV3-1/TRBV3-2; j_gene: TRBJ1-2
CDR3aa: CASSVRASYGYTF; d_gene: -; v_gene: TRBV9; j_gene: TRBJ1-2
CDR3aa: CATSASLAGSRDTQYF; d_gene: TRBD2; v_gene: TRBV24-1; j_gene: TRBJ2-3
CDR3aa: CASSVGLNTGELFF; d_gene: -; v_gene: TRBV7-2; j_gene: TRBJ2-2
CDR3aa: CASSLGQIQETQYF; d_gene: -; v_gene: TRBV5-8; j_gene: TRBJ2-5
CDR3aa: CASSHDRETDGYTF; d_gene: TRBD1; v_gene: TRBV2; j_gene: TRBJ1-2
CDR3aa: CASSSPGLGETQYF; d_gene: -; v_gene: TRBV5-1; j_gene: TRBJ2-5
CDR3aa: CASSPTEETQYF; d_gene: -; v_gene: TRBV6-5; j_gene: TRBJ2-5
CDR3aa: CASSQVWRQGFSYNEQFF; d_gene: -; v_gene: TRBV4-1; j_gene: TRBJ2-1
CDR3aa: CASSLAWQGSSTEAFF; d_gene: -; v_gene: TRBV28; j_gene: TRBJ1-1
CDR3aa: CASSGFGTVNEQYF; d_gene: TRBD1; v_gene: TRBV28; j_gene: TRBJ2-7
CDR3aa: CASSPGLAGGMVNEQFF; d_gene: TRBD2; v_gene: TRBV7-9; j_gene: TRBJ2-1
CDR3aa: CAWSEVAPGYEQYF; d_gene: -; v_gene: TRBV30; j_gene: TRBJ2-7
CDR3aa: CASSQDQGYTIYF; d_gene: -; v_gene: TRBV4-1; j_gene: TRBJ1-3
CDR3aa: CASSQEIRGTSGRLGATDTQYF; d_gene: TRBD2; v_gene: TRBV4-3; j_gene: TRBJ2-3
CDR3aa: CASSPRTGRNTEAFF; d_gene: TRBD1; v_gene: TRBV14; j_gene: TRBJ1-1
CDR3aa: CASSSDRADQPQHF; d_gene: TRBD1; v_gene: TRBV7-9; j_gene: TRBJ1-5
CDR3aa: CASSPLGLGSDTQYF; d_gene: -; v_gene: TRBV9; j_gene: TRBJ2-3
CDR3aa: CASSSTRGTEAFF; d_gene: -; v_gene: TRBV5-8; j_gene: TRBJ1-1
CDR3aa: CASSLDQLGGTEAFF; d_gene: -; v_gene: TRBV5-4; j_gene: TRBJ1-1
CDR3aa: CASSPLREKGELFF; d_gene: TRBD2; v_gene: TRBV18; j_gene: TRBJ2-2
CDR3aa: CASSVAPHSQETQYF; d_gene: -; v_gene: TRBV9; j_gene: TRBJ2-5
CDR3aa: CASSYLLAGFGELFF; d_gene: -; v_gene: TRBV6-2/TRBV6-3; j_gene: TRBJ2-2
CDR3aa: CASSTGQGDVHF; d_gene: TRBD1; v_gene: TRBV5-1; j_gene: TRBJ2-3
CDR3aa: CASSVSRATEAFF; d_gene: -; v_gene: TRBV9; j_gene: TRBJ1-1
CDR3aa: CASSTRGQGGTEAFF; d_gene: TRBD1; v_gene: TRBV7-9; j_gene: TRBJ1-1
CDR3aa: CASSLAKGGRVEQFF; d_gene: TRBD2; v_gene: TRBV11-2; j_gene: TRBJ2-1
CDR3aa: CASSQDGVGNTIYF; d_gene: -; v_gene: TRBV4-3; j_gene: TRBJ1-3
CDR3aa: CASSVGAELNTGELFF; d_gene: -; v_gene: TRBV9; j_gene: TRBJ2-2
CDR3aa: CASGKSFGGEQFF; d_gene: -; v_gene: TRBV11-3; j_gene: TRBJ2-1
CDR3aa: CASSHRDRGLINYGYTF; d_gene: TRBD1; v_gene: TRBV4-1; j_gene: TRBJ1-2
CDR3aa: CASSGPQGPNTEAFF; d_gene: -; v_gene: TRBV6-4; j_gene: TRBJ1-1
CDR3aa: CASSLGTSVVGEQYF; d_gene: TRBD2; v_gene: TRBV5-1; j_gene: TRBJ2-7
CDR3aa: CSASRMTSGRNEQFF; d_gene: TRBD2; v_gene: TRBV20-1; j_gene: TRBJ2-1
CDR3aa: CASSLGSQMNTEAFF; d_gene: -; v_gene: TRBV7-9; j_gene: TRBJ1-1
CDR3aa: CASKTGTGAIEAFF; d_gene: TRBD1; v_gene: TRBV5-1; j_gene: TRBJ1-1
CDR3aa: CSVESGGNTEAFF; d_gene: -; v_gene: TRBV29-1; j_gene: TRBJ1-1
CDR3aa: CASSLRVGGEHF; d_gene: -; v_gene: TRBV12-3/TRBV12-4; j_gene: TRBJ1-5
CDR3aa: CASSLAKGTSYEQYF; d_gene: -; v_gene: TRBV7-9; j_gene: TRBJ2-7
CDR3aa: CASRPSGGAYNEQFF; d_gene: TRBD2; v_gene: TRBV3-1/TRBV3-2; j_gene: TRBJ2-1
CDR3aa: CASSSRTGTEAFF; d_gene: TRBD1; v_gene: TRBV27; j_gene: TRBJ1-1
CDR3aa: CASSPPRGRNSPLHF; d_gene: -; v_gene: TRBV2; j_gene: TRBJ1-6
CDR3aa: CASSLRATGPQETQYF; d_gene: TRBD1; v_gene: TRBV7-9; j_gene: TRBJ2-5
CDR3aa: CASSFTGTGGREQYF; d_gene: TRBD1; v_gene: TRBV5-1; j_gene: TRBJ2-7
CDR3aa: CASSPSADNQQYF; d_gene: -; v_gene: TRBV18; j_gene: TRBJ2-7